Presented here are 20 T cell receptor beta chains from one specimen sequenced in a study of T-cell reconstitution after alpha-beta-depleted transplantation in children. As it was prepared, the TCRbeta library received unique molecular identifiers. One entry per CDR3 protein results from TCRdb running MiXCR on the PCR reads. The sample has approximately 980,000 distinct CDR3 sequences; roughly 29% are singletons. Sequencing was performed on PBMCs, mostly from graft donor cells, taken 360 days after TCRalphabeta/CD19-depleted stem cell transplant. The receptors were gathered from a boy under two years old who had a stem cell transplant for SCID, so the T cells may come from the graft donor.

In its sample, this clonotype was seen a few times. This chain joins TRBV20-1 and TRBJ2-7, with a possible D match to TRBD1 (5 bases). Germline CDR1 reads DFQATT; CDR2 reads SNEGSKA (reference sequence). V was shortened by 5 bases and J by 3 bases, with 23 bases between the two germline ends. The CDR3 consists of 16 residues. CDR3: CSAGARPRIINYEQYF. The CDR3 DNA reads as TGCAGTGCTGGGGCTAGGCCAAGAATAATCAACTACGAGCAGTACTTC.

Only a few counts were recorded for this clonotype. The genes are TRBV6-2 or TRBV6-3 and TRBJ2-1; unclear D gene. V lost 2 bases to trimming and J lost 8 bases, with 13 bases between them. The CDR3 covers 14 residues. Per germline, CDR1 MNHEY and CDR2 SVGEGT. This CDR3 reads CASSYPRIAYEQFF. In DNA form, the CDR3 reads TGTGCCAGCAGTTACCCCAGGATAGCCTATGAGCAGTTCTTC.

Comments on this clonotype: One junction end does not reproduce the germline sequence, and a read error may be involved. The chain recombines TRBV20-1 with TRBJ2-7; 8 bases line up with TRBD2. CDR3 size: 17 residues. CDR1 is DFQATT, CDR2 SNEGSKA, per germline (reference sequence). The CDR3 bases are TGCTGTGCTAGAGATCAAATTAGCGGGACGTCGGACTACGAGCAGTACTTC. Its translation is CCARDQISGTSDYEQYF.

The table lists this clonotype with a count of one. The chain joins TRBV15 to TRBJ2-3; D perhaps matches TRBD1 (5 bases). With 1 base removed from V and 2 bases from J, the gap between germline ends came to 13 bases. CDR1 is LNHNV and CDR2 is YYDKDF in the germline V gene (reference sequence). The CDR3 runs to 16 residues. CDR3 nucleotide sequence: TGTGCCACCAGCAGAGCTCAGGGAATCATCACAGATACGCAGTATTTT. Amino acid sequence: CATSRAQGIITDTQYF.

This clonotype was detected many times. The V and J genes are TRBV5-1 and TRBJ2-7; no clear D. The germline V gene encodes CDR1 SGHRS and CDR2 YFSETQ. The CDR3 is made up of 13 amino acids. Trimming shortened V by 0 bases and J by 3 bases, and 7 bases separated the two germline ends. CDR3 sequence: CASSLAPDYEQYF. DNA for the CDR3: TGCGCCAGCAGCTTGGCCCCGGACTACGAGCAGTACTTC.

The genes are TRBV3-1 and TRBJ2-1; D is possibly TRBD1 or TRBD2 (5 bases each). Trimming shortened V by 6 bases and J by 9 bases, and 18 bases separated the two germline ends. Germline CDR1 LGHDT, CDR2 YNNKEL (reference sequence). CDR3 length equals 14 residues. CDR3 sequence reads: CASRLDSTRGEQFF. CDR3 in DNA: TGTGCCAGCAGGTTGGACTCCACGAGGGGTGAGCAGTTCTTC.

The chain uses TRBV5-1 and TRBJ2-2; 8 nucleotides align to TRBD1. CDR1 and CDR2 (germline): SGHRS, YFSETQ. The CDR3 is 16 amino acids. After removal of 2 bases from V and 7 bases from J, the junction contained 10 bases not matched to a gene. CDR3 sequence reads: CASSFGQGRKVGELFF. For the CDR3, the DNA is TGCGCCAGCAGCTTCGGACAGGGACGGAAGGTCGGGGAGCTGTTTTTT.

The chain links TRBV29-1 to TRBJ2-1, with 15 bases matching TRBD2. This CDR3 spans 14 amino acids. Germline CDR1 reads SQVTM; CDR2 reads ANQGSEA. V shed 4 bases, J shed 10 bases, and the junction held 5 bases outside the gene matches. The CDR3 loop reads CSVGTSGGAREQFF. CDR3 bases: TGCAGCGTTGGGACTAGCGGGGGGGCCAGGGAGCAGTTCTTC.

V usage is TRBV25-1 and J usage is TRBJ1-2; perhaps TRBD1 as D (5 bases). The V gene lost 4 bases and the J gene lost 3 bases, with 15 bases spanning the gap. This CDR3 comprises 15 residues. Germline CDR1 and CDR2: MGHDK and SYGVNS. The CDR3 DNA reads TGTGCCAGCAGTGGACTCGGACCAGGGCACTATGGCTACACCTTC. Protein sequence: CASSGLGPGHYGYTF.

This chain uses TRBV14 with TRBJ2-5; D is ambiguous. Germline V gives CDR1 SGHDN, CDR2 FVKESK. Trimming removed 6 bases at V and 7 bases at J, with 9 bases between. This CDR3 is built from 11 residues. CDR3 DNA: TGTGCCAGCAGTGTTGGGCTGACCCAGTACTTC. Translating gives CASSVGLTQYF.

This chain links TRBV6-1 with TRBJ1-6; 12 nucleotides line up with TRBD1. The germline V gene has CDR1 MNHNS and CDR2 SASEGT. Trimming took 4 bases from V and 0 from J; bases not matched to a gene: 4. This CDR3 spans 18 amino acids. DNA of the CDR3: TGTGCCAGCAGTGGGGACAGGGGGCGCCCCTCCTATAATTCACCCCTCCACTTT. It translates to CASSGDRGRPSYNSPLHF.

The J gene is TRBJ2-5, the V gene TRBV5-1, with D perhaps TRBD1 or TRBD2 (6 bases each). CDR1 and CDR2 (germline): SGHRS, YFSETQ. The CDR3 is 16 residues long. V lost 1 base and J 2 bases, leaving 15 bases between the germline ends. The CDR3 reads CASSLLVGGPQETQYF. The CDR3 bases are TGCGCCAGCAGCTTGTTGGTGGGGGGCCCACAAGAGACCCAGTACTTC.

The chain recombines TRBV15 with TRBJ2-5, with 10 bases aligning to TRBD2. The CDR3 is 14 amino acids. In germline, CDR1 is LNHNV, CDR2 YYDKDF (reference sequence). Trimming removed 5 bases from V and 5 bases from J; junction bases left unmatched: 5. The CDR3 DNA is TGTGCCACCAGCTCCAAGCGGGGGGGGGAGACCCAGTACTTC. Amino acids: CATSSKRGGETQYF.

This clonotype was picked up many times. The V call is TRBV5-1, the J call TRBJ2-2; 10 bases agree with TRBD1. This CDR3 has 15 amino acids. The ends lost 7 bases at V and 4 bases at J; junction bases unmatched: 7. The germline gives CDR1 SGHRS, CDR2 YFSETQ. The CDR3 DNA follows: TGCGCCAGCGGGCCCGGGACAGGGGTCACCGGGGAGCTGTTTTTT. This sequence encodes CASGPGTGVTGELFF.

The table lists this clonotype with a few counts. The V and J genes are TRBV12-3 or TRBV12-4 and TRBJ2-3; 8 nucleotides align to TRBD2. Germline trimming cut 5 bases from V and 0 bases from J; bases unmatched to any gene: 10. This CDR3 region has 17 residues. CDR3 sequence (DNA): TGTGCCAGCAGTCCGCTTCTTAGCGGGGCTAGCACAGATACGCAGTATTTT. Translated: CASSPLLSGASTDTQYF.

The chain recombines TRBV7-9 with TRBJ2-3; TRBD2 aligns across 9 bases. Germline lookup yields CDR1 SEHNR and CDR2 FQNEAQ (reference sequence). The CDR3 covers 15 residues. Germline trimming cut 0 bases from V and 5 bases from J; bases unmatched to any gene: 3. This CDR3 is CASSLATSGIDTQYF. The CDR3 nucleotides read TGTGCCAGCAGCTTAGCGACTAGCGGTATAGATACGCAGTATTTT.

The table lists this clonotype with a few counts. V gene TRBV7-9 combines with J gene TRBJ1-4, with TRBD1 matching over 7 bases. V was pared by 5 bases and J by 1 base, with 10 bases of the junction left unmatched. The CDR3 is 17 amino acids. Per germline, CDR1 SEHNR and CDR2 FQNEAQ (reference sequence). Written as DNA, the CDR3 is TGTGCCAGCAGCCCACGGACAGGCCGGATAACTAATGAAAAACTGTTTTTT. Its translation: CASSPRTGRITNEKLFF.

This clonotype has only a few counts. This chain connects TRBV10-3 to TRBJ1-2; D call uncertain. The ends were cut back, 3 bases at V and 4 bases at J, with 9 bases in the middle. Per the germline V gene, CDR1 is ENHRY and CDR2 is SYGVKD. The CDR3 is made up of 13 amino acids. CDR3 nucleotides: TGTGCCATCAGTGAACAGACAATCTATGGCTACACCTTC. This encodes CAISEQTIYGYTF.

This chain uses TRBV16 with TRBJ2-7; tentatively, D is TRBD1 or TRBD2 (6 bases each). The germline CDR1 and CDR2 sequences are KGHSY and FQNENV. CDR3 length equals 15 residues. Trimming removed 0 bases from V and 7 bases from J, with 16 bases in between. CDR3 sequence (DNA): TGTGCCAGCAGCCAATCTGGGGGGCCCCGGTTGGAGCAGTACTTC. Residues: CASSQSGGPRLEQYF.

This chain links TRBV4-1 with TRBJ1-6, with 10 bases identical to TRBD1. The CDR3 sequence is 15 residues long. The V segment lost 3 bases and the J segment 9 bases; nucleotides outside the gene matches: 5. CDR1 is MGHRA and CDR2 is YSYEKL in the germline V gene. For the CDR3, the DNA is TGCGCCAGCAGCCATGGGGACAGGGGAAGTTCACCCCTCCACTTT. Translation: CASSHGDRGSSPLHF.